The clone carrying this T cell receptor beta chain was detected only a few times. Its antigen is not known. J lost 1 base, V lost 2 bases, and 8 bases had no gene match. The CDR3 runs to 18 residues. CDR1 and CDR2 (germline): LGHNA, YNFKEQ. From cryopreserved PBMCs came about 2.1 micrograms of genomic DNA used for TCR beta libraries. The data belong to a study of cytotoxic CD8 clonotypes in ibrutinib-treated CLL. Study in general: Collecting the response samples happened after a median 12 months of treatment, with a range of 6 to 36.

Method: immunoSEQ multiplex PCR; TCRdb's copy keeps in-frame clones and lacks some. Among around 20,000 clones listed, about 75% were seen once. Notes on the study in general: Public clonotypes, found uncommonly, either contracted or stayed stable on treatment.

The chain couples TRBV4-2 to TRBJ1-3; 10 positions match TRBD1. The receptor was derived from a human donor with chronic lymphocytic leukemia. Sequenced here: PBMCs, sampled before ibrutinib treatment. For the CDR3, the DNA is TGTGCCAGCAGCCAAACCGGGACAGGGGAAATATCTGGAAACACCATATATTTT. Protein sequence: CASSQTGTGEISGNTIYF.